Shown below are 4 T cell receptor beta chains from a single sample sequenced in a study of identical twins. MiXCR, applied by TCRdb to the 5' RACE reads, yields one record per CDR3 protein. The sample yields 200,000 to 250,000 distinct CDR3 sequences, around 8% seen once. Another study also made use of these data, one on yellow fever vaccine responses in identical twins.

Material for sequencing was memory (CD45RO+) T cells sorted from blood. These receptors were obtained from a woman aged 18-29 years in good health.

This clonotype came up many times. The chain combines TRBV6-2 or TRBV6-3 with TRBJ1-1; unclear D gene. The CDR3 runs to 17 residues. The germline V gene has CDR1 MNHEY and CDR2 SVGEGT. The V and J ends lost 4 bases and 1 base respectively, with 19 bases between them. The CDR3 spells CASSSVRPDGWNTEAFF. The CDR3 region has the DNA TGTGCCAGCAGTTCAGTTCGACCGGACGGCTGGAACACTGAAGCTTTCTTT.

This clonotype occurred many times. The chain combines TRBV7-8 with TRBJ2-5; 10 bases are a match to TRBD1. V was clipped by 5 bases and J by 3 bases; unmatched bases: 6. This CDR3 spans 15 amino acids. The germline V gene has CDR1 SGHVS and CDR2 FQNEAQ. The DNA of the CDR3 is TGTGCCAGCAGCGACAGGGGGCGCCAGGAAGAGACCCAGTACTTC. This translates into CASSDRGRQEETQYF.

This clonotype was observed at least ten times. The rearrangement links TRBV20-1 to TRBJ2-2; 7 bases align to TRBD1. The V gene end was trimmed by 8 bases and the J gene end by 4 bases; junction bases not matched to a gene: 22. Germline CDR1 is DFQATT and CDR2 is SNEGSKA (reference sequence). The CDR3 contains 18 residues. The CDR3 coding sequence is TGCAGTTCCAGCGACCTAAGACAGGGAGATTATAGCACCGGGGAGCTGTTTTTT. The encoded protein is CSSSDLRQGDYSTGELFF.

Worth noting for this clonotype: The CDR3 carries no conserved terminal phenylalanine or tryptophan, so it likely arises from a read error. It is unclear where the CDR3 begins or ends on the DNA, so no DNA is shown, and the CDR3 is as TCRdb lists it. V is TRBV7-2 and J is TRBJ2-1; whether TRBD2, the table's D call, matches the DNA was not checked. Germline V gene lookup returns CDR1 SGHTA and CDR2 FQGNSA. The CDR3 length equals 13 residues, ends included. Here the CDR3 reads CASSAGVLTVPRI.